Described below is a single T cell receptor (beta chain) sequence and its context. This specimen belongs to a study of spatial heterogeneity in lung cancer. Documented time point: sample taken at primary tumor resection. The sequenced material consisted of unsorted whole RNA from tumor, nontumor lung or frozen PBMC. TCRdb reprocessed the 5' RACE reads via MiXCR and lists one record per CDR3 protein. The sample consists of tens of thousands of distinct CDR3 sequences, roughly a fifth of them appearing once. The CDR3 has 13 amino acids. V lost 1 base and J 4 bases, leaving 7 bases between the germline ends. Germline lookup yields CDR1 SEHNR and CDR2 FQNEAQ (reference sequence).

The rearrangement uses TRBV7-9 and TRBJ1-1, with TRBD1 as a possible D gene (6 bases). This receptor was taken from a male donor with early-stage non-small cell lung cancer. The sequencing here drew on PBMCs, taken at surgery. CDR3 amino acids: CASSLEGGTEAFF. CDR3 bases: TGTGCCAGCAGCTTAGAAGGGGGCACTGAAGCTTTCTTT. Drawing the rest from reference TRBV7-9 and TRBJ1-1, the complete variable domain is DTGVSQNPRHKITKRGQNVTFRCDPISEHNRLYWYRQTLGQGPEFLTYFQNEAQLEKSRLLSDRFSAERPKGSFSTLEIQRTEQGDSAMYLCASSLEGGTEAFFGQGTRLTVV.